The rows below give T cell receptor beta chains drawn from one sample of a study of post-analysis software for immune sequencing data. TCRdb reprocessed the PCR reads via MiXCR and lists one record per CDR3 protein. The profile shows approximately 440,000 distinct CDR3 sequences, approximately 45% of them singletons. Material for sequencing was blood. These receptors were collected from a girl aged 10-17 years with multiple sclerosis. Each CDR3 is given without its conserved first and last residue.

CDR3: ASSFPGLAGEQY
V: TRBV12-3/TRBV12-4

CDR3: SVATGVPPYEQY
V: TRBV29-1

CDR3: ASSLEPDGTYNEQF
V: TRBV7-9

CDR3: ASSVGQGASYGYT
V: TRBV9

CDR3: ASSFGQVTYEQY
V: TRBV7-9

CDR3: ASSFTGLAGGEQF
V: TRBV5-4

CDR3: ASSYRVTDKGSYEQY
V: TRBV6-2/TRBV6-3

CDR3: ASSFGKSGANVLT
V: TRBV7-9

CDR3: ASSKAGGPPYEQY
V: TRBV3-1

CDR3: AISESTREQRTTDTQY
V: TRBV10-3

CDR3: SARDRQGPIYEQY
V: TRBV20-1

CDR3: ASSLKGQGRNEQF
V: TRBV28

CDR3: ASSDVTGGPDTQY
V: TRBV6-4

CDR3: ASRPRESSPLH
V: TRBV12-3/TRBV12-4

CDR3: ASSLDAQNQPQH
V: TRBV5-1

CDR3: ASSERRVGLAKNIQY
V: TRBV7-8

CDR3: ASSQVWPSPYNEQF
V: TRBV4-1

CDR3: ASSLGRRGTSGTDTQY
V: TRBV7-2

CDR3: ASSAGVGSNEQF
V: TRBV5-1

CDR3: ASSYSPGGGRETQF
V: TRBV6-5

CDR3: ASSFMPGLGLLSSYNEQF
V: TRBV11-2

CDR3: ASSATGTLLTDSGANVLT
V: TRBV13

CDR3: ASSLAGTGGRETQY
V: TRBV5-1

CDR3: ASTAGGGQNTEAF
V: TRBV6-5

CDR3: ASSQELAEKQY
V: TRBV4-1

CDR3: ASSPVPSGRAKVPTQY
V: TRBV18

CDR3: ASSFISGRPYNEQF
V: TRBV7-2

CDR3: AISPGTGMSYEQY
V: TRBV10-3

CDR3: ASSQWMDRVQF
V: TRBV3-1

CDR3: ASSLGVTNEQF
V: TRBV7-2

CDR3: SAKGLAGGPYGEQY
V: TRBV20-1

CDR3: ASSRPDYGQY
V: TRBV7-2

CDR3: ASSLAGRQYGYT
V: TRBV12-3/TRBV12-4

CDR3: ASSHGSHQETQY
V: TRBV3-1

CDR3: ASSEALTSGSGTDTQY
V: TRBV2

CDR3: ASSLSPSGRALVWEQY
V: TRBV27

CDR3: ASSLELAGGRIEQF
V: TRBV11-2

CDR3: SAGGLNTEAF
V: TRBV20-1

CDR3: ASSQEGGGPIEAF
V: TRBV3-1

CDR3: ASSLLVNEQF
V: TRBV7-2

CDR3: ASNGRDRVDTGELF
V: TRBV5-1

CDR3: ASSELQDTEAF
V: TRBV12-3/TRBV12-4

CDR3: TWSPSFGYGTQY
V: TRBV30

CDR3: ASSYVADNNYGYT
V: TRBV6-5

CDR3: SATRPENEQF
V: TRBV20-1

CDR3: ASSQVGRSQETQY
V: TRBV4-1

CDR3: SASSSESYEQY
V: TRBV20-1

CDR3: SARVGQPHQPQH
V: TRBV20-1